A single sample is the source of the 27 T cell receptor beta chains below, sequenced in a study of PD-L1 blockade in urothelial cancer. The protocol was immunoSEQ multiplex PCR, while the TCRdb copy is restricted to in-frame clones and leaves out a portion. The data show around 33,000 clones, with roughly 87% seen just once and under 9.5% held by the top ten. Noted time point: peripheral blood 6 weeks after treatment start. The sample consisted of PBMCs, taken around atezolizumab (anti-PD-L1) treatment. These receptors all come from an elderly man with urothelial cancer.

V gene TRBV2 combines with J gene TRBJ2-1; D gene uncertain. V was clipped by 2 bases and J by 12 bases, with 14 bases between them. The CDR3 totals 13 residues. Germline loops: CDR1 SNHLY, CDR2 FYNNEI. The CDR3 spells CASSEMTRPGQFF. For the CDR3, the DNA is TGTGCCAGCAGTGAAATGACCCGTCCGGGGCAGTTCTTC.

The V and J genes are TRBV10-3 and TRBJ2-1; 14 bases are shared with TRBD2. Germline CDR1 and CDR2: ENHRY and SYGVKD. The CDR3 consists of 19 residues. V lost 2 bases to trimming and J lost 3 bases; unmatched junction nucleotides: 9. CDR3 DNA sequence: TGTGCCATCAGTGAGCGCCTGGGACTAGCGGGGGAGGACTACAATGAGCAGTTCTTC. As protein: CAISERLGLAGEDYNEQFF.

CDR3 coding DNA: TGTGCCAGCAGTTGGGACAGGGCCTCCTACGAGCAGTACTTC. Encoded protein: CASSWDRASYEQYF. V is TRBV27 and J is TRBJ2-7, with TRBD1 matching over 9 bases. The CDR3 has 14 residues. J lost 0 bases, V lost 4 bases, and 1 base had no gene match. Germline loops: CDR1 MNHEY, CDR2 SMNVEV (reference sequence).

The rearrangement links TRBV15 to TRBJ2-5, with 7 nucleotides matching TRBD1. CDR1 and CDR2 from the germline V gene are LNHNV and YYDKDF (reference sequence). J lost 7 bases, V lost 0 bases, and 5 bases had no gene match. The CDR3 totals 14 residues. The CDR3 DNA is TGTGCCACCAGCAGAGATGCGGCAGGGGGGACCCAGTACTTC. Amino acid sequence: CATSRDAAGGTQYF.

The chain uses TRBV5-1 and TRBJ1-1; D not certain. The CDR3 consists of 12 residues. Between the trimmed V and J ends, which lost 7 bases and 1 base, there was a span of 8 bases. Germline V lookup: CDR1 SGHRS, CDR2 YFSETQ. The chain's CDR3 is CASGVRNTEAFF. CDR3 DNA sequence: TGCGCCAGCGGAGTAAGGAACACTGAAGCTTTCTTT.

The chain links TRBV10-2 to TRBJ2-7; 12 bases fit TRBD2. The CDR3 runs to 17 residues. V dropped 2 bases and J dropped 1; count of bases not matched to a gene: 6. The germline V gene has CDR1 WSHSY and CDR2 SAAADI. The CDR3 loop is CASSELAGGPTSYEQYF. The DNA of the CDR3 is TGCGCCAGCAGTGAGCTAGCGGGAGGGCCCACTTCCTACGAGCAGTACTTC.

The rearrangement joins TRBV5-8 to TRBJ2-1; D not certain. The CDR3 is 14 residues long. The V end was cut by 0 bases, the J end by 3 bases, with 7 bases between. CDR1 is SGHTS, CDR2 YDEGEE, per germline. CDR3 loop: CASSLGAVYNEQFF. The CDR3, as DNA: TGTGCCAGCAGCTTGGGGGCAGTCTACAATGAGCAGTTCTTC.

The V call is TRBV29-1, the J call TRBJ1-2, with 11 bases aligning to TRBD1. This CDR3 has 14 residues. Per germline, CDR1 SQVTM and CDR2 ANQGSEA. J lost 6 bases, V lost 6 bases, and 9 bases had no gene match. The CDR3, as DNA: TGCAGCGTGGCCTCGGGACAGGGGGGTCATGGCTACACCTTC. Protein product: CSVASGQGGHGYTF.

The rearrangement uses TRBV6-1 and TRBJ1-4, with D hard to call. V was pared by 6 bases and J by 8 bases, with 4 bases between. Per germline, CDR1 MNHNS and CDR2 SASEGT. This CDR3 has 10 residues. The CDR3 sequence: CASRAEKLFF. CDR3 coding DNA: TGTGCCAGCAGGGCCGAAAAACTGTTTTTT.

The V gene is TRBV6-4, the J gene TRBJ1-3; D remains ambiguous. The CDR3 spans 15 residues. Trimming shortened V by 4 bases and J by 0 bases, and 10 bases separated the two germline ends. Germline CDR1 is MRHNA and CDR2 is SNTAGT. The CDR3 coding sequence is TGTGCCAGCAGTGGGAGGGTTAGCTCTGGAAACACCATATATTTT. The encoded protein is CASSGRVSSGNTIYF.

CDR3 sequence reads: CASSYTRPRDEQFF. The CDR3 nucleotides read TGTGCCAGCAGTTATACTAGGCCAAGGGATGAGCAGTTCTTC. This chain joins TRBV6-6 and TRBJ2-1, with D possibly TRBD2 on 5 matching bases. The CDR3 contains 14 residues. Trimming shortened V by 3 bases and J by 8 bases, and 14 bases separated the two germline ends. Per germline, CDR1 MNHNY and CDR2 SVGAGI (reference sequence).

The rearrangement uses TRBV5-6 and TRBJ1-5; 9 positions agree with TRBD1. CDR1 and CDR2 from the germline V gene are SGHDT and YYEEEE. This CDR3 comprises 16 residues. After removal of 4 bases from V and 8 bases from J, the junction contained 13 bases not matched to a gene. The CDR3: CASSPGQGTGREPQHF. The CDR3 region has the DNA TGTGCCAGCAGCCCGGGACAGGGAACCGGCCGGGAGCCCCAGCATTTT. Full variable domain (outside the CDR3, taken from reference TRBV5-6 and TRBJ1-5): DAGVTQSPTHLIKTRGQQVTLRCSPKSGHDTVSWYQQALGQGPQFIFQYYEEEERQRGNFPDRFSGHQFPNYSSELNVNALLLGDSALYLCASSPGQGTGREPQHFGDGTRLSIL.

The chain combines TRBV15 with TRBJ2-3, with D possibly matching TRBD2 (5 bases). The CDR3 length is 15 residues. V was cut by 3 bases and J by 5 bases, with 15 bases left in between. Germline CDR1 is LNHNV and CDR2 is YYDKDF (reference sequence). CDR3 loop: CATSRVPVRGDTQYF. The CDR3 coding sequence is TGTGCCACCAGCAGGGTGCCTGTACGGGGAGATACGCAGTATTTT.

V gene TRBV6-5 combines with J gene TRBJ2-5; 7 bases align to TRBD1. The CDR3 covers 13 residues. The ends lost 4 bases at V and 6 bases at J; junction bases unmatched: 5. Looked up from germline, CDR1 is MNHEY and CDR2 is SVGAGI. The CDR3: CASSLGGLQTQYF. In nucleotides, the CDR3 is TGTGCCAGCAGTTTAGGGGGCTTGCAGACCCAGTACTTC.

V is TRBV10-1 and J is TRBJ2-2; D possibly corresponds to TRBD2 (6 bases). In germline, CDR1 is WNHNN, CDR2 SYGVQD (reference sequence). The V and J ends lost 4 bases and 7 bases respectively, with 13 bases between them. This CDR3 has 14 amino acids. CDR3 amino acids: CASSGRVGDGELFF. The CDR3 DNA reads TGCGCCAGCAGTGGGAGGGTCGGCGACGGGGAGCTGTTTTTT.

The chain is built from TRBV7-9 and TRBJ2-1; 10 bases match TRBD2. The CDR3 has 15 residues. Germline CDR1 SEHNR, CDR2 FQNEAQ (reference sequence). Trimming took 5 bases from V and 7 from J; bases not matched to a gene: 8. CDR3 sequence: CASSPGTSAGNEQFF. In DNA, the CDR3 is TGTGCCAGCAGCCCCGGGACTAGCGCGGGGAATGAGCAGTTCTTC.

The chain employs TRBV11-2 and TRBJ2-5; a possible D gene is TRBD2 (5 bases). There are 15 residues in the CDR3. CDR1 SGHAT and CDR2 FQNNGV come from the germline V gene. Trimming took 5 bases from V and 4 from J, leaving 17 bases between them. As DNA, the CDR3 is TGTGCCAGCAGCGCGTCGAGGGCCCTAACAGAGACCCAGTACTTC. It specifies CASSASRALTETQYF. Combining the CDR3 with reference TRBV11-2 and TRBJ2-5 gives the whole variable domain EAGVAQSPRYKIIEKRQSVAFWCNPISGHATLYWYQQILGQGPKLLIQFQNNGVVDDSQLPKDRFSAERLKGVDSTLKIQPAKLEDSAVYLCASSASRALTETQYFGPGTRLLVL.

This clone was seen only a few times. The V and J genes are TRBV7-2 and TRBJ2-5, with 10 bases matching TRBD2. After removal of 6 bases from V and 2 bases from J, the junction contained 6 bases not matched to a gene. Germline CDR1 and CDR2: SGHTA and FQGNSA. The CDR3 sequence is 15 residues long. This chain's CDR3 is CASSPSGRRQETQYF. Written as DNA, the CDR3 is TGTGCCAGCAGTCCTAGCGGGAGACGGCAAGAGACCCAGTACTTC.

V is TRBV27 and J is TRBJ2-7; D gene uncertain. Germline V gives CDR1 MNHEY, CDR2 SMNVEV (reference sequence). V gave up 8 bases and J gave up 7 bases, with 18 bases separating them. The CDR3 covers 13 residues. CDR3 coding DNA: TGTGCCAGCGGCCGAGACAATTTCGGAGAGCAGTACTTC. It yields the protein CASGRDNFGEQYF.

V usage is TRBV5-1 and J usage is TRBJ2-3; 7 nucleotides match TRBD2. This CDR3 has 16 residues. Trimming removed 0 bases from V and 2 bases from J; junction bases left unmatched: 6. Germline lookup yields CDR1 SGHRS and CDR2 YFSETQ. The CDR3 reads CASSLGAGPDTDTQYF. The CDR3 nucleotides read TGCGCCAGCAGCTTGGGAGCGGGACCCGACACAGATACGCAGTATTTT.

The genes are TRBV20-1 and TRBJ2-5; 9 bases agree with TRBD1. The CDR3 consists of 11 residues. V trimming: 7 bases; J trimming: 11 bases; junction bases outside the gene matches: 8. Per the germline V gene, CDR1 is DFQATT and CDR2 is SNEGSKA (reference sequence). Written as DNA, the CDR3 is TGCAGTGGGGGGACAGGGCGAGAGCAGTACTTC. Protein sequence: CSGGTGREQYF.

V usage is TRBV5-4 and J usage is TRBJ2-5, with D perhaps matching TRBD2 (5 bases). This CDR3 comprises 16 residues. V was pared by 4 bases and J by 5 bases, with 21 bases between. CDR1 SGHNT and CDR2 YYREEE come from the germline V gene (reference sequence). The CDR3 DNA follows: TGTGCCAGCAGCATAACCGGGCTTCTAACGGGGGAGACCCAGTACTTC. It specifies CASSITGLLTGETQYF.

The rearrangement links TRBV5-6 to TRBJ1-4; perhaps TRBD1 as D (6 bases). The CDR3 is made up of 14 amino acids. The V and J ends lost 2 bases and 5 bases respectively, with 10 bases between them. The germline CDR1 and CDR2 sequences are SGHDT and YYEEEE. The CDR3 protein is CASSLGGRNEKLFF. As DNA, the CDR3 is TGTGCCAGCAGCTTAGGGGGTCGGAATGAAAAACTGTTTTTT.

The chain recombines TRBV7-2 with TRBJ1-2, with no clear D. The CDR3 is made up of 15 amino acids. Per the germline V gene, CDR1 is SGHTA and CDR2 is FQGNSA. Trimming pared 2 bases from V and 7 bases from J, leaving 17 bases between. DNA for the CDR3: TGTGCCAGCAGCTTAAACCCCCTCACGTCAGGTGGCTACACCTTC. It codes for CASSLNPLTSGGYTF.

The rearrangement joins TRBV6-1 to TRBJ2-5; 9 bases agree with TRBD1. V lost 5 bases to trimming and J lost 1 base; unmatched junction nucleotides: 5. Germline V gives CDR1 MNHNS, CDR2 SASEGT. CDR3 size: 15 residues. CDR3 sequence: CASSLQGASQETQYF. CDR3 bases: TGTGCCAGCAGTCTACAGGGGGCCAGCCAAGAGACCCAGTACTTC.

V gene TRBV5-6 combines with J gene TRBJ2-3; 10 bases map to TRBD2. CDR1 is SGHDT and CDR2 is YYEEEE in the germline V gene. The J segment lost 3 bases and the V segment lost 4 bases, leaving 8 bases of the junction unmatched. This CDR3 is built from 16 residues. This CDR3 is CASSTKGLALTDTQYF. The CDR3 coding sequence is TGTGCCAGCAGCACAAAGGGACTAGCGTTAACAGATACGCAGTATTTT. The entire variable domain, with the rest obtained from reference TRBV5-6 and TRBJ2-3, is as follows: DAGVTQSPTHLIKTRGQQVTLRCSPKSGHDTVSWYQQALGQGPQFIFQYYEEEERQRGNFPDRFSGHQFPNYSSELNVNALLLGDSALYLCASSTKGLALTDTQYFGPGTRLTVL.

The V gene is TRBV19, the J gene TRBJ2-7; TRBD1 aligns across 10 bases. The CDR3 loop spans 19 amino acids. Germline V gene lookup returns CDR1 LNHDA and CDR2 SQIVND (reference sequence). V shed 4 bases, J shed 0 bases, and the junction held 15 bases outside the gene matches. In DNA, the CDR3 is TGTGCCAGTAGTAAGCCGGGACAGGGGCACTCACTCAGCTCCTACGAGCAGTACTTC. Its protein product is CASSKPGQGHSLSSYEQYF. The full variable domain, its missing parts supplied by reference TRBV19 and TRBJ2-7, is DGGITQSPKYLFRKEGQNVTLSCEQNLNHDAMYWYRQDPGQGLRLIYYSQIVNDFQKGDIAEGYSVSREKKESFPLTVTSAQKNPTAFYLCASSKPGQGHSLSSYEQYFGPGTRLTVT.